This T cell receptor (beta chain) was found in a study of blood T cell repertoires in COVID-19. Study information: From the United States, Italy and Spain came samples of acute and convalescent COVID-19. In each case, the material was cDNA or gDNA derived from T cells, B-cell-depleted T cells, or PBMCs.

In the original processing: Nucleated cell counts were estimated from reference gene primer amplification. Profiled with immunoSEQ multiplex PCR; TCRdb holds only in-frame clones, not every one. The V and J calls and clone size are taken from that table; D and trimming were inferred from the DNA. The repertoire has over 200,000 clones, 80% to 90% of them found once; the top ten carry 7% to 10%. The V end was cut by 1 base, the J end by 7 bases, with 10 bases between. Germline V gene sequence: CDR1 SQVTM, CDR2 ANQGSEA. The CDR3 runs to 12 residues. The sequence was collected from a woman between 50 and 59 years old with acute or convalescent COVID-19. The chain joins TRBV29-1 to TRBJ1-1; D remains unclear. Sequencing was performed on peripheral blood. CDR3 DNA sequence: TGCAGCGTTGAAGTCCCCGGAGTTGAAGCTTTCTTT. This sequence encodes CSVEVPGVEAFF.